Presented here are 30 T cell receptor beta chains from one specimen sequenced in a study of cytomegalovirus exposure and HLA in healthy donors. Sequenced by immunoSEQ multiplex PCR; TCRdb stores in-frame clones only, minus some. Altogether about 360,000 clones are present, more than 80% being singletons, with the ten largest covering approximately 0.86%. The sample was PBMCs. All receptors come from a young woman in good health and CMV-seronegative.

This chain links TRBV9 with TRBJ2-7; TRBD1 matches at 10 bases. V shed 0 bases and J 2 bases; nucleotides not matched to a gene: 8. The CDR3 contains 17 residues. Germline assignment: CDR1 SGDLS and CDR2 YYNGEE. CDR3 residues: CASSVERVTGGPYEQYF. The CDR3 DNA follows: TGTGCCAGCAGCGTAGAAAGGGTGACAGGGGGCCCCTACGAGCAGTACTTC. The whole variable domain, remainder taken from reference TRBV9 and TRBJ2-7, is DSGVTQTPKHLITATGQRVTLRCSPRSGDLSVYWYQQSLDQGLQFLIQYYNGEERAKGNILERFSAQQFPDLHSELNLSSLELGDSALYFCASSVERVTGGPYEQYFGPGTRLTVT.

The chain links TRBV6-5 to TRBJ2-4, with TRBD2 identical over 8 bases. Per the germline V gene, CDR1 is MNHEY and CDR2 is SVGAGI. Trimming cost V 8 bases and J 0 bases; bases outside gene matches: 3. This CDR3 is built from 14 residues. As DNA, the CDR3 is TGTGCCAGCTCCCTAGCGGGAGCCAAAAACATTCAGTACTTC. The encoded protein is CASSLAGAKNIQYF.

The genes are TRBV29-1 and TRBJ1-2; the D is unclear. Trimming removed 5 bases from V and 4 bases from J, with 11 bases in between. The CDR3 consists of 12 residues. The V gene's germline CDR1 is SQVTM and CDR2 ANQGSEA. CDR3 DNA sequence: TGCAGCGTTAGTACAGCCCCCTATGGCTACACCTTC. Residues: CSVSTAPYGYTF.

This sequence joins TRBV10-2 and TRBJ2-1; D is ambiguous. The CDR3 runs to 13 residues. The V and J ends lost 2 bases and 8 bases respectively, with 10 bases between them. Germline assignment: CDR1 WSHSY and CDR2 SAAADI. The DNA of the CDR3 is TGCGCCAGCAGTGAGAGCCTAATATATGAGCAGTTCTTC. Translated, it gives CASSESLIYEQFF.

The CDR3 sequence: CASSLVGGRAYNEQFF. CDR3 sequence (DNA): TGTGCCAGCAGCTTAGTCGGCGGGAGGGCCTACAATGAGCAGTTCTTC. V is TRBV7-2 and J is TRBJ2-1; 9 bases align to TRBD2. Germline V gene data show CDR1 as SGHTA and CDR2 as FQGNSA. This CDR3 spans 16 amino acids. Trimming cost V 1 base and J 2 bases; bases outside gene matches: 3. Full variable domain (outside the CDR3, taken from reference TRBV7-2 and TRBJ2-1): GAGVSQSPSNKVTEKGKDVELRCDPISGHTALYWYRQSLGQGLEFLIYFQGNSAPDKSGLPSDRFSAERTGGSVSTLTIQRTQQEDSAVYLCASSLVGGRAYNEQFFGPGTRLTVL.

This chain uses TRBV6-6 with TRBJ2-7; 7 bases align to TRBD2. This CDR3 has 13 amino acids. The germline V gene encodes CDR1 MNHNY and CDR2 SVGAGI (reference sequence). Trimming took 7 bases from V and 3 from J; bases not matched to a gene: 6. The CDR3 here is CASTPGGFYEQYF. CDR3 DNA sequence: TGTGCCAGCACCCCCGGGGGGTTCTACGAGCAGTACTTC.

The chain couples TRBV5-1 to TRBJ1-1; D call uncertain. This CDR3 region has 16 residues. Deletions cut 0 bases from V and 0 bases from J, with 12 bases between. Germline V lookup: CDR1 SGHRS, CDR2 YFSETQ. CDR3 sequence: CASSLAGGILNTEAFF. CDR3 bases: TGCGCCAGCAGCTTGGCCGGAGGGATCCTGAACACTGAAGCTTTCTTT.

Comment on this clone: The junction does not match germline at one end; this may be a read error. The rearrangement links TRBV28 to TRBJ2-1; TRBD2 matches 11 bases. The germline V gene has CDR1 MDHEN and CDR2 SYDVKM. CDR3 size: 17 residues. CDR3 loop: CASSLWTSGDLYSEQFF. CDR3 nucleotides: TGTGCCAGCAGTTTATGGACTAGCGGGGACCTTTACAGTGAGCAGTTCTTC.

Only a few counts were recorded for this clone. The rearrangement uses TRBV6-1 and TRBJ1-1; TRBD1 agrees at 7 bases. The CDR3 is made up of 14 amino acids. Germline V gene lookup returns CDR1 MNHNS and CDR2 SASEGT. V shed 2 bases and J 9 bases; nucleotides not matched to a gene: 9. CDR3 loop: CASSEYVGQRKAFF. The CDR3 DNA reads as TGTGCCAGCAGTGAATACGTGGGACAGAGGAAAGCTTTCTTT.

The J gene is TRBJ2-7, the V gene TRBV13, with D tentatively TRBD2 (5 bases). Germline CDR1 reads PRHDT; CDR2 reads FYEKMQ (reference sequence). V was pared by 0 bases and J by 3 bases, with 9 bases between. The CDR3 sequence is 14 residues long. In DNA form, the CDR3 reads TGTGCCAGCAGCTTAGGGGTCGGACTCTACGAGCAGTACTTC. This codes for CASSLGVGLYEQYF. Filled out from reference TRBV13 and TRBJ2-7, the complete variable domain reads AAGVIQSPRHLIKEKRETATLKCYPIPRHDTVYWYQQGPGQDPQFLISFYEKMQSDKGSIPDRFSAQQFSDYHSELNMSSLELGDSALYFCASSLGVGLYEQYFGPGTRLTVT.

The V gene is TRBV11-1, the J gene TRBJ1-2; 7 nucleotides align to TRBD1. This CDR3 contains 13 residues. The germline V gene encodes CDR1 SGHAT and CDR2 FQDESV (reference sequence). V gave up 6 bases and J gave up 4 bases; unmatched junction bases: 5. CDR3 sequence: CASRSGTAYGYTF. The CDR3 DNA reads as TGTGCCAGCAGATCAGGGACAGCCTATGGCTACACCTTC.

The chain joins TRBV4-1 to TRBJ2-1; 7 nucleotides agree with TRBD1. CDR3 length: 17 residues. Germline V gives CDR1 MGHRA, CDR2 YSYEKL. V trimming: 2 bases; J trimming: 4 bases; junction bases outside the gene matches: 11. The CDR3 reads CASSQPNRGRNYNEQFF. CDR3 nucleotides: TGCGCCAGCAGCCAACCGAATAGGGGGCGAAATTACAATGAGCAGTTCTTC.

This chain joins TRBV6-5 and TRBJ1-1; unclear D gene. Trimming pared 6 bases from V and 7 bases from J, leaving 9 bases between. This CDR3 has 11 residues. Germline V gives CDR1 MNHEY, CDR2 SVGAGI. The CDR3 nucleotides are TGTGCCAGCAGGGCGTGGAGTGAAGCTTTCTTT. Translated, it gives CASRAWSEAFF.

The V gene is TRBV9, the J gene TRBJ2-7, with 7 bases that match TRBD1. There are 13 residues in the CDR3. The germline CDR1 and CDR2 sequences are SGDLS and YYNGEE. J was trimmed by 7 bases and V by 4 bases; bases with no gene match: 8. The DNA for the CDR3 is TGTGCCAGCAGCCCCCGACAGGGTAAAGAGCAGTACTTC. It yields the protein CASSPRQGKEQYF.

The chain carries TRBV6-4 and TRBJ1-2, with 8 bases identical to TRBD1. Trimming took 2 bases from V and 7 from J; bases not matched to a gene: 6. The CDR3 has 14 amino acids. Per germline, CDR1 MRHNA and CDR2 SNTAGT. CDR3 nucleotide sequence: TGTGCCAGCAGTGACGCGACAGGGGCGGGTGGCTACACCTTC. This codes for CASSDATGAGGYTF.

The chain recombines TRBV25-1 with TRBJ1-3; D gene unclear. Germline CDR1 and CDR2: MGHDK and SYGVNS. The length of the CDR3 is 13 residues. V dropped 6 bases and J dropped 0 bases, with 6 bases sitting between them. The CDR3 sequence is CASRLNSGNTIYF. The CDR3 DNA is TGTGCCAGCAGGTTAAACTCTGGAAACACCATATATTTT. Combining the CDR3 with reference TRBV25-1 and TRBJ1-3 gives the whole variable domain EADIYQTPRYLVIGTGKKITLECSQTMGHDKMYWYQQDPGMELHLIHYSYGVNSTEKGDLSSESTVSRIRTEHFPLTLESARPSHTSQYLCASRLNSGNTIYFGEGSWLTVV.

This chain connects TRBV5-1 to TRBJ2-5; 7 positions agree with TRBD1. The junction had 6 bases not matched to a gene; V was cut back by 4 bases and J by 0 bases. The V gene's germline CDR1 is SGHRS and CDR2 YFSETQ. This CDR3 region has 15 residues. The CDR3 spells CASSLWDRDQETQYF. As DNA, the CDR3 is TGCGCCAGCAGCCTATGGGACAGAGACCAAGAGACCCAGTACTTC.

The V gene is TRBV7-9, the J gene TRBJ1-4; 9 positions agree with TRBD1. This CDR3 has 15 residues. Unmatched junction bases numbered 7, after V lost 5 bases and J lost 6 bases. The V gene's germline CDR1 is SEHNR and CDR2 FQNEAQ (reference sequence). As DNA, the CDR3 is TGTGCCAGCAGCGGGCGACGGACAGGGGATGAAAAACTGTTTTTT. This translates into CASSGRRTGDEKLFF.

This chain joins TRBV18 and TRBJ1-2, with D uncertain. Germline loops: CDR1 KGHSH, CDR2 LQKENI. The CDR3 has 13 amino acids. Trimming removed 3 bases at V and 4 bases at J, with 9 bases between. DNA for the CDR3: TGTGCCAGCTCACCGTCCCAGTCCTATGGCTACACCTTC. It is translated as CASSPSQSYGYTF.

The chain combines TRBV5-4 with TRBJ2-7; 8 positions match TRBD2. Trimming cost V 1 base and J 3 bases; bases outside gene matches: 9. This CDR3 spans 16 amino acids. Per germline, CDR1 SGHNT and CDR2 YYREEE (reference sequence). In DNA, the CDR3 is TGTGCCAGCAGCTTGATCGGCGGGGGGACTTTCTACGAGCAGTACTTC. Protein sequence: CASSLIGGGTFYEQYF.

V is TRBV29-1 and J is TRBJ2-5, with D possibly TRBD2 on 6 matching bases. CDR1 and CDR2 from the germline V gene are SQVTM and ANQGSEA. The CDR3 is made up of 12 amino acids. With 3 bases removed from V and 1 base from J, the gap between germline ends came to 6 bases. DNA for the CDR3: TGCAGCGTTGAGGGAGGCCAAGAGACCCAGTACTTC. This encodes CSVEGGQETQYF.

The table lists this clone with a few counts. This chain uses TRBV5-1 with TRBJ1-1, with unresolved D. This CDR3 is 14 amino acids long. Trimming took 7 bases from V and 1 from J, leaving 14 bases between them. Germline V lookup: CDR1 SGHRS, CDR2 YFSETQ. CDR3: CASLPLGGNTEAFF. CDR3 DNA: TGCGCCAGCCTCCCCCTTGGAGGGAACACTGAAGCTTTCTTT.

J is TRBJ2-5 and V is TRBV7-9; tentatively, D is TRBD1 (6 bases). CDR1 SEHNR and CDR2 FQNEAQ come from the germline V gene (reference sequence). The CDR3 totals 19 residues. V gave up 1 base and J gave up 2 bases, with 23 bases separating them. As DNA, the CDR3 is TGTGCCAGCAGCTTAGGTTTGTACTTAGGGGACACCCGACAAGAGACCCAGTACTTC. It specifies CASSLGLYLGDTRQETQYF.

The chain combines TRBV9 with TRBJ2-5; the match to TRBD2 covers 14 bases. The CDR3 runs to 16 residues. Germline CDR1 is SGDLS and CDR2 is YYNGEE. Germline trimming cut 2 bases from V and 2 bases from J; bases unmatched to any gene: 2. CDR3: CASSVGTSGRQETQYF. In DNA, the CDR3 is TGTGCCAGCAGCGTCGGGACTAGCGGGAGACAAGAGACCCAGTACTTC. The full variable domain, completed using reference TRBV9 and TRBJ2-5, is DSGVTQTPKHLITATGQRVTLRCSPRSGDLSVYWYQQSLDQGLQFLIQYYNGEERAKGNILERFSAQQFPDLHSELNLSSLELGDSALYFCASSVGTSGRQETQYFGPGTRLLVL.

The V and J genes are TRBV5-4 and TRBJ2-3; 7 nucleotides align to TRBD1. CDR1 SGHNT and CDR2 YYREEE come from the germline V gene (reference sequence). V shed 4 bases and J 4 bases; nucleotides not matched to a gene: 12. This CDR3 spans 16 amino acids. The CDR3 loop reads CASSPPGAGGPDTQYF. CDR3 in DNA: TGTGCCAGCAGCCCCCCCGGGGCAGGGGGACCAGATACGCAGTATTTT. Filled out from reference TRBV5-4 and TRBJ2-3, the complete variable domain reads ETGVTQSPTHLIKTRGQQVTLRCSSQSGHNTVSWYQQALGQGPQFIFQYYREEENGRGNFPPRFSGLQFPNYSSELNVNALELDDSALYLCASSPPGAGGPDTQYFGPGTRLTVL.

This chain joins TRBV5-1 and TRBJ2-7, with 10 nucleotides matching TRBD2. Germline trimming cut 1 base from V and 0 bases from J; bases unmatched to any gene: 7. Germline V CDR1 and CDR2: SGHRS, YFSETQ. This CDR3 comprises 17 residues. The CDR3 sequence: CASSLFPSGSSSYEQYF. In nucleotides, the CDR3 is TGCGCCAGCAGCTTGTTTCCTAGCGGGAGTAGCTCCTACGAGCAGTACTTC.

The chain recombines TRBV28 with TRBJ2-1; 14 positions match TRBD2. The trim removed 5 bases at V and 4 bases at J, leaving 7 bases unmatched. Germline CDR1 MDHEN, CDR2 SYDVKM. This CDR3 has 17 amino acids. The CDR3 bases are TGTGCCAGCAGTCTCGGGACTAGCGGGAGAAGGTACAATGAGCAGTTCTTC. Protein product: CASSLGTSGRRYNEQFF. The full variable domain, rest sourced from reference TRBV28 and TRBJ2-1, is DVKVTQSSRYLVKRTGEKVFLECVQDMDHENMFWYRQDPGLGLRLIYFSYDVKMKEKGDIPEGYSVSREKKERFSLILESASTNQTSMYLCASSLGTSGRRYNEQFFGPGTRLTVL.

Only one count was recorded for this clone. V usage is TRBV2 and J usage is TRBJ2-1; 9 bases are a match to TRBD2. The CDR3 has 14 residues. J was trimmed by 4 bases and V by 4 bases; bases with no gene match: 2. Germline V gene sequence: CDR1 SNHLY, CDR2 FYNNEI. DNA for the CDR3: TGTGCCAGCAGTGCTAGCGGGGCTTACAATGAGCAGTTCTTC. Translating gives CASSASGAYNEQFF.

The table lists this clone with a count of one. V gene TRBV2 combines with J gene TRBJ2-2, with 7 bases fitting TRBD1. V trimming: 6 bases; J trimming: 1 base; junction bases outside the gene matches: 2. The germline V gene encodes CDR1 SNHLY and CDR2 FYNNEI. This CDR3 has 14 residues. CDR3 loop: CASRGGVNTGELFF. In DNA, the CDR3 is TGTGCCAGCAGAGGGGGCGTGAACACCGGGGAGCTGTTTTTT.

This clone was counted between two and nine times. The chain uses TRBV15 and TRBJ1-5, with 8 bases lining up with TRBD1. The CDR3 totals 16 residues. With V trimmed by 5 bases and J by 2 bases, 8 bases remained unmatched. Germline V lookup: CDR1 LNHNV, CDR2 YYDKDF (reference sequence). CDR3 sequence reads: CATSGSGQGGNQPQHF. Written as DNA, the CDR3 is TGTGCCACCAGCGGAAGCGGACAGGGTGGCAATCAGCCCCAGCATTTT.